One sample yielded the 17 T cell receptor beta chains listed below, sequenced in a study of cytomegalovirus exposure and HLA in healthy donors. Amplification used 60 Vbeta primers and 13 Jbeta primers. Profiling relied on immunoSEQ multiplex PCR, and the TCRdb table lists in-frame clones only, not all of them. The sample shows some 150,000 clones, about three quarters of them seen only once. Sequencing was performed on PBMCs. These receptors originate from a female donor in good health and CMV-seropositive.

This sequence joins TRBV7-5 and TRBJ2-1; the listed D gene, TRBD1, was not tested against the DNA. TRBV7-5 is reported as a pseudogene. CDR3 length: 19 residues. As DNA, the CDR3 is TGTGTCAGAAGCAAGACCTCAGGGTTTTGGGTTGTGGTAGGCAATGAGCAGTTCTTC. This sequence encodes CVRSKTSGFWVVVGNEQFF.

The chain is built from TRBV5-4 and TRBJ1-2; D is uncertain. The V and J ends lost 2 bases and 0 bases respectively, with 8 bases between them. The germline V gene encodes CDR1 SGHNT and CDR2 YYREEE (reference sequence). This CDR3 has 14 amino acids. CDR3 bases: TGTGCCAGCAGCTTAGTGGCAGCTAACTATGGCTACACCTTC. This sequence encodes CASSLVAANYGYTF.

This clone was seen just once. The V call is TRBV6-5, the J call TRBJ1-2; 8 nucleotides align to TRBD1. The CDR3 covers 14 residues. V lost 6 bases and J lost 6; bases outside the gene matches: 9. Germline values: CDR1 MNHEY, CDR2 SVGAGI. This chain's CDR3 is CASSQDRGRDGYTF. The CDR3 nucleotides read TGTGCCAGCAGCCAAGACAGGGGTAGAGATGGCTACACCTTC.

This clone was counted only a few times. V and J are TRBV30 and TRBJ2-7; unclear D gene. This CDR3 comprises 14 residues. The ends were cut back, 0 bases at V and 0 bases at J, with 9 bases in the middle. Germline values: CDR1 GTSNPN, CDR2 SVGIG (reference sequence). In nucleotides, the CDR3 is TGTGCCTGGAGTGTACTGTTGAGCTCCTACGAGCAGTACTTC. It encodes CAWSVLLSSYEQYF. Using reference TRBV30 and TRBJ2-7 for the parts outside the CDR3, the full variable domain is SQTIHQWPATLVQPVGSPLSLECTVEGTSNPNLYWYRQAAGRGLQLLFYSVGIGQISSEVPQNLSASRPQDRQFILSSKKLLLSDSGFYLCAWSVLLSSYEQYFGPGTRLTVT.

The DNA for the CDR3 is TGTGCCAGCACTAAGCGGTCCCTCTACTCCTACAATGAGCAGTTCTTC. Its translation: CASTKRSLYSYNEQFF. The chain couples TRBV2 to TRBJ2-1; D is perhaps TRBD2 (5 bases). There are 16 residues in the CDR3. The germline V and J ends were trimmed by 7 bases and 0 bases, with 16 bases remaining between them. Germline V CDR1 and CDR2: SNHLY, FYNNEI.

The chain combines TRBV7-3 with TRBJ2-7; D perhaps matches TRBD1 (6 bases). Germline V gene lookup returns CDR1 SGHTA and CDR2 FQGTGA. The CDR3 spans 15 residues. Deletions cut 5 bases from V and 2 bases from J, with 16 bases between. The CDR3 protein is CASSPDSMGPYEQYF. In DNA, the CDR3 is TGTGCCAGCAGCCCGGACAGCATGGGTCCCTACGAGCAGTACTTC.

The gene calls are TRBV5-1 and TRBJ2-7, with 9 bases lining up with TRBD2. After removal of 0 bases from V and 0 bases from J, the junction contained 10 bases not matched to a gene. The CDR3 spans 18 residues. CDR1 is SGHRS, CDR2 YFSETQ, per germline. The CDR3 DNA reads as TGCGCCAGCAGCTTGGGTAAGGGACTAGCTCTAGGCTCCTACGAGCAGTACTTC. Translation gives CASSLGKGLALGSYEQYF. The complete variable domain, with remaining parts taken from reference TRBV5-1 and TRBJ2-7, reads KAGVTQTPRYLIKTRGQQVTLSCSPISGHRSVSWYQQTPGQGLQFLFEYFSETQRNKGNFPGRFSGRQFSNSRSEMNVSTLELGDSALYLCASSLGKGLALGSYEQYFGPGTRLTVT.

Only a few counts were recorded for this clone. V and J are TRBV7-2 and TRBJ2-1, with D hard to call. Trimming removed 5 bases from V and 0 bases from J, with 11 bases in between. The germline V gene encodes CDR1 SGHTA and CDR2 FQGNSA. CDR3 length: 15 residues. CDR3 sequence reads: CASSLDASSYNEQFF. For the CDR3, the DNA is TGTGCCAGCAGCCTAGACGCTAGCTCCTACAATGAGCAGTTCTTC.

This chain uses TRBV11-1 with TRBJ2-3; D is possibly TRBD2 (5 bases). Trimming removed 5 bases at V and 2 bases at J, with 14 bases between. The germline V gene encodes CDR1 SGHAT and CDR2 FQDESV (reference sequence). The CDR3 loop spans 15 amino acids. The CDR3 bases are TGTGCCAGCAGCAGATGGGGAGACGCCACAGATACGCAGTATTTT. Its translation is CASSRWGDATDTQYF.

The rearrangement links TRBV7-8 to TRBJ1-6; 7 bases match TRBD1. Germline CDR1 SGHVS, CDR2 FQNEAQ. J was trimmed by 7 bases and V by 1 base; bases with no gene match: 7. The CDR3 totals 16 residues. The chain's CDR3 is CASSLGTGQRNSPLHF. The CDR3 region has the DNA TGTGCCAGCAGCTTAGGAACGGGACAGAGAAATTCACCCCTCCACTTT.

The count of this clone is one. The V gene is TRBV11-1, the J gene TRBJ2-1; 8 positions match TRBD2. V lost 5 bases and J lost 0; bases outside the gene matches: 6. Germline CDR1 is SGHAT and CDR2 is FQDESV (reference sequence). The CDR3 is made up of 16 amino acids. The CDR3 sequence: CASSPKRESSYNEQFF. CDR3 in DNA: TGTGCCAGCAGCCCAAAGCGGGAGAGCTCCTACAATGAGCAGTTCTTC. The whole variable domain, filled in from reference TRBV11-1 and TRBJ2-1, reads EAEVAQSPRYKITEKSQAVAFWCDPISGHATLYWYRQILGQGPELLVQFQDESVVDDSQLPKDRFSAERLKGVDSTLKIQPAELGDSAMYLCASSPKRESSYNEQFFGPGTRLTVL.

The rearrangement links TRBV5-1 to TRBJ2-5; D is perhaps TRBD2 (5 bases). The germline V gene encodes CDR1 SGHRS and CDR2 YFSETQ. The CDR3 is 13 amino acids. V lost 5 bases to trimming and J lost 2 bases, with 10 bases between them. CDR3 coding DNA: TGCGCCAGCAGGGTCGGGGTACAAGAGACCCAGTACTTC. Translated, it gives CASRVGVQETQYF.

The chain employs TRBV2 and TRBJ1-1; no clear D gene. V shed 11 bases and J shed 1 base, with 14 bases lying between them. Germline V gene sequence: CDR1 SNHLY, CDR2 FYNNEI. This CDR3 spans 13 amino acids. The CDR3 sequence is CAGQDAKNTEAFF. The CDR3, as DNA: TGTGCCGGCCAGGATGCGAAGAACACTGAAGCTTTCTTT.

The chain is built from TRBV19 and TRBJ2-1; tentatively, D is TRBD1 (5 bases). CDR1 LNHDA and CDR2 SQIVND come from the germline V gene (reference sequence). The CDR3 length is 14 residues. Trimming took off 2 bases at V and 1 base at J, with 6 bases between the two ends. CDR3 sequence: CASSIQGSYNEQFF. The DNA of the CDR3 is TGTGCCAGTAGTATACAGGGATCCTACAATGAGCAGTTCTTC.

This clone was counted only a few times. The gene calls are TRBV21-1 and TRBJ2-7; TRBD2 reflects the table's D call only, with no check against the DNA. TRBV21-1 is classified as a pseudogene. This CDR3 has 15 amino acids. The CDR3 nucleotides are TGTGCCAGCAGTCAATTGCTGGGAGCTTCCTACGAGCAGTACTTC. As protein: CASSQLLGASYEQYF.

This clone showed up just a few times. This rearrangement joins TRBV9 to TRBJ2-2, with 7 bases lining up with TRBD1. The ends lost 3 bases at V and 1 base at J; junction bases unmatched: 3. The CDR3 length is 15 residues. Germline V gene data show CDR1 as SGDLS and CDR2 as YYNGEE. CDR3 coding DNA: TGTGCCAGCAGCGAGACAGGGATGAACACCGGGGAGCTGTTTTTT. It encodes CASSETGMNTGELFF.

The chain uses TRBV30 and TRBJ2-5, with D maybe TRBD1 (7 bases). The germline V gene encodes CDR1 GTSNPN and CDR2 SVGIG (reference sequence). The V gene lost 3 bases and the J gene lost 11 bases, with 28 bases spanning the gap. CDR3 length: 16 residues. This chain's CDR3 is CAWSGPPGQPPREQYF. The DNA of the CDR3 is TGTGCCTGGAGCGGACCCCCGGGACAGCCCCCTCGGGAGCAGTACTTC.